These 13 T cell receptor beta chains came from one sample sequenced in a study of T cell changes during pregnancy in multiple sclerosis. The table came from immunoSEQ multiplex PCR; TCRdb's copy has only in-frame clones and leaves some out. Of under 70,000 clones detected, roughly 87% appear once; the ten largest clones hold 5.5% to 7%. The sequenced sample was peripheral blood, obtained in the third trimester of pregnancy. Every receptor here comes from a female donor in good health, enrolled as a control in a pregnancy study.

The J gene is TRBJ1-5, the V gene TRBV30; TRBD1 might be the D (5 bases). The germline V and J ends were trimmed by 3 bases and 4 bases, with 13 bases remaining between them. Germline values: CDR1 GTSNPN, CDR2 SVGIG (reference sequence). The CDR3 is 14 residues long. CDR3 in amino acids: CAWRGGARNQPQHF. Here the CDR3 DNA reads TGTGCCTGGAGAGGTGGGGCGAGGAATCAGCCCCAGCATTTT.

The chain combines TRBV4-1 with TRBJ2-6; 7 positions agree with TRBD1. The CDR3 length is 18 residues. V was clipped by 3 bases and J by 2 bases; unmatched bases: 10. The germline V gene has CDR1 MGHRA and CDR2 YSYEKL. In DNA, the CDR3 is TGCGCCAGCAGCCACGCAACACGCGACAGGGCTGGGGCCAACGTCCTGACTTTC. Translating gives CASSHATRDRAGANVLTF.

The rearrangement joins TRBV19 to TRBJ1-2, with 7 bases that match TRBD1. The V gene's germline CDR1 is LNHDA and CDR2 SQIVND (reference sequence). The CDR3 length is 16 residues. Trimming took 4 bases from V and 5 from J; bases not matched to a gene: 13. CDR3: CASSKVGSTGEYGYTF. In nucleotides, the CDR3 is TGTGCCAGTAGTAAGGTGGGTTCTACAGGGGAATATGGCTACACCTTC.

The chain's CDR3 is CASSQDGLAGVGTDTQYF. The CDR3 region has the DNA TGCGCCAGCAGCCAAGATGGGCTAGCGGGAGTAGGCACAGATACGCAGTATTTT. The V and J genes are TRBV4-1 and TRBJ2-3, with TRBD2 matching 10 bases. The germline CDR1 and CDR2 sequences are MGHRA and YSYEKL. V gave up 0 bases and J gave up 1 base; unmatched junction bases: 7. The CDR3 spans 18 residues.

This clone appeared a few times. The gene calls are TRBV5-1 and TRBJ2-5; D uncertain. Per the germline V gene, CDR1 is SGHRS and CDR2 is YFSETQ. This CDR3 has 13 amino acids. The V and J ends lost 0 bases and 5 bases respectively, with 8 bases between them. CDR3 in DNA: TGCGCCAGCAGCTTGGGAGGTCAGGAGACCCAGTACTTC. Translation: CASSLGGQETQYF.

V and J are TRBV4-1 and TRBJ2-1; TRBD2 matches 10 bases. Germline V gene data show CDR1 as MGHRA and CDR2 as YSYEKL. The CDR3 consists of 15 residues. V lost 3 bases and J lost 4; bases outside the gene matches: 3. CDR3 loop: CASSHISGGYNEQFF. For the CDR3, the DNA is TGCGCCAGCAGCCATATTAGCGGGGGGTACAATGAGCAGTTCTTC.

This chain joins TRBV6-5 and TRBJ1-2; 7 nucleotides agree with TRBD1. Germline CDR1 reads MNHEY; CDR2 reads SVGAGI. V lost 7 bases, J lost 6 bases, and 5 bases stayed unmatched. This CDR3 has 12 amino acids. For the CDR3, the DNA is TGTGCCAGCACCCAGACAGGGAATGGCTACACCTTC. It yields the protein CASTQTGNGYTF.

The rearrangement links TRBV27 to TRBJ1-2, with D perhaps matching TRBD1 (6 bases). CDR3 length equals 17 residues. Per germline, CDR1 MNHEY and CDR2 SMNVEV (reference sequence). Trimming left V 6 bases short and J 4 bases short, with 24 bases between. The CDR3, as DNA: TGTGCCAGCAGACCCGATCAAGGGGGGGCGAACCTCTATGGCTACACCTTC. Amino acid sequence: CASRPDQGGANLYGYTF.

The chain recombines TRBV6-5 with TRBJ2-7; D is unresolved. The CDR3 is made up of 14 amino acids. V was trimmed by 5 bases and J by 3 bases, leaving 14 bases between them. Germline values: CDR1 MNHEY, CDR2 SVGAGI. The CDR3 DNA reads TGTGCCAGCAGTCTCTCGGGTCTGGGCTACGAGCAGTACTTC. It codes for CASSLSGLGYEQYF.

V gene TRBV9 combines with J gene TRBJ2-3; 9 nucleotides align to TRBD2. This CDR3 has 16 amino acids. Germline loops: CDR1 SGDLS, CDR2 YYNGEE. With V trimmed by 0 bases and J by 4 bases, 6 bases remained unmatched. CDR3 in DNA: TGTGCCAGCAGCGTAGCTCTGGCGGGGGGGGCAGATACGCAGTATTTT. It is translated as CASSVALAGGADTQYF.

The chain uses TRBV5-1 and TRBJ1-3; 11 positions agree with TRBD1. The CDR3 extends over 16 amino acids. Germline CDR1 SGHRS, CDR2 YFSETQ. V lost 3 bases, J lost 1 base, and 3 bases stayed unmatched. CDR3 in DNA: TGCGCCAGCAGCTATGGACAGGGGGCGTCTGGAAACACCATATATTTT. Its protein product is CASSYGQGASGNTIYF.

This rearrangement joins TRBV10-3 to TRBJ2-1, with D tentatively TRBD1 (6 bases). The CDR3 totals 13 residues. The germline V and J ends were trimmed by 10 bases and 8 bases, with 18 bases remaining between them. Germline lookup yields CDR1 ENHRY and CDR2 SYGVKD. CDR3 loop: CANRQAPADEQFF. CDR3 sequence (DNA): TGTGCCAACCGACAGGCCCCTGCGGATGAGCAGTTCTTC.

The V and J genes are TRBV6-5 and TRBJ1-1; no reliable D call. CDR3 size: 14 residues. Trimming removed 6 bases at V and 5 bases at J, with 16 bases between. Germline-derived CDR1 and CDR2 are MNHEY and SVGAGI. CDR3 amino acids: CASSKREKSTEAFF. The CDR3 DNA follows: TGTGCCAGCAGCAAACGGGAGAAATCGACTGAAGCTTTCTTT.